The 17 T cell receptor beta chains below were found in one sample sequenced in a study of low-dose radiotherapy and immunotherapy resistance in tumors. The time point: before trial treatment. First-strand cDNA used TRAV- and TRBV-specific primers, covering alpha and beta chains. The TCRs were subjected to amplification over roughly 18 PCR cycles employing a constant-region primer in conjunction with a V-primer adapter. TCRdb re-called the reads through MiXCR, storing one row per CDR3 protein. The sample records 80,000 to 95,000 distinct CDR3 sequences, more than 8% being singletons. The sequencing here drew on PBMCs, taken before treatment. The source is a male donor with prostate cancer.

About this clonotype itself: This probably arose from a read error, given a far larger clone one base away. The chain carries TRBV5-8 and TRBJ2-1; 13 nucleotides agree with TRBD2. Germline assignment: CDR1 SGHTS and CDR2 YDEGEE. The CDR3 has 15 amino acids. The CDR3 region is CVSRAGTSGINEQFF. The CDR3 bases are TGTGTCAGCAGAGCAGGGACTAGCGGGATTAATGAGCAGTTCTTC.

This clonotype occurred many times. V usage is TRBV20-1 and J usage is TRBJ1-4; weak D call: TRBD1 (5 bases). The germline gives CDR1 DFQATT, CDR2 SNEGSKA (reference sequence). CDR3 length equals 14 residues. Between the trimmed V and J ends, which lost 0 bases and 10 bases, there was a span of 15 bases. The CDR3 region has the DNA TGCAGTGCTAGAGATTGGTCAGGGAAGGGAAAACTGTTTTTT. Protein: CSARDWSGKGKLFF.

This clonotype was detected ten times or more. This sequence joins TRBV9 and TRBJ1-2, with D possibly being TRBD1 (6 bases). Trimming stripped 4 bases from V and 4 bases from J, with 14 bases between. Germline V gene data show CDR1 as SGDLS and CDR2 as YYNGEE. This CDR3 spans 14 amino acids. The CDR3: CASSPSGGPYGYTF. The CDR3 DNA follows: TGTGCCAGCAGCCCTTCGGGGGGCCCCTATGGCTACACCTTC.

About this clonotype: A single base separates this from a much larger clone, so it may be a read error. The rearrangement links TRBV30 to TRBJ1-1; D not certain. Germline V lookup: CDR1 GTSNPN, CDR2 SVGIG (reference sequence). CDR3 size: 12 residues. CDR3 sequence reads: CAGRRADTEAFF. The CDR3 nucleotides are TGTGCCGGGAGGCGCGCGGACACTGAAGCTTTCTTT.

At least ten counts were recorded for this clonotype. The chain is built from TRBV5-1 and TRBJ2-2; D is unclear. CDR1 and CDR2 (germline): SGHRS, YFSETQ. Trimming removed 2 bases at V and 0 bases at J, with 11 bases between. This CDR3 spans 16 amino acids. CDR3 nucleotide sequence: TGCGCCAGCAGCTTCGAACTCATGACGAACACCGGGGAGCTGTTTTTT. It codes for CASSFELMTNTGELFF.

In this sample, this clonotype turned up many times. The chain couples TRBV7-9 to TRBJ2-6; D is uncertain. This CDR3 is built from 16 residues. V lost 1 base and J lost 0, with 7 bases in between. Germline V gives CDR1 SEHNR, CDR2 FQNEAQ (reference sequence). CDR3 nucleotides: TGTGCCAGCAGCTTAGTAGGTGTCTCTGGGGCCAACGTCCTGACTTTC. Residues: CASSLVGVSGANVLTF. Full variable domain (outside the CDR3, taken from reference TRBV7-9 and TRBJ2-6): DTGVSQNPRHKITKRGQNVTFRCDPISEHNRLYWYRQTLGQGPEFLTYFQNEAQLEKSRLLSDRFSAERPKGSFSTLEIQRTEQGDSAMYLCASSLVGVSGANVLTFGAGSRLTVL.

This clonotype was recorded many times. This chain connects TRBV7-6 to TRBJ2-1; no clear D gene. This CDR3 comprises 15 residues. Trimming removed 2 bases from V and 5 bases from J, with 13 bases in between. Germline V gene data show CDR1 as SGHVS and CDR2 as FNYEAQ. CDR3 residues: CASSLNPSANNEQFF. The CDR3 DNA follows: TGTGCCAGCAGCTTAAACCCGTCAGCTAACAATGAGCAGTTCTTC.

This clonotype was observed many times. The rearrangement uses TRBV5-6 and TRBJ2-1; TRBD2 aligns across 7 bases. There are 15 residues in the CDR3. Germline CDR1 and CDR2: SGHDT and YYEEEE. V was pared by 1 base and J by 4 bases, with 5 bases of the junction left unmatched. The CDR3, as DNA: TGTGCCAGCAGCTTGCGGGGGGTCCATTACAATGAGCAGTTCTTC. Protein: CASSLRGVHYNEQFF.

There are many counts of this clonotype. The chain has TRBV14 and TRBJ2-3; 9 nucleotides agree with TRBD1. The CDR3 spans 16 residues. The germline CDR1 and CDR2 sequences are SGHDN and FVKESK. Losses at the gene ends were 1 base for V and 3 bases for J; bases not matched to a gene: 5. In nucleotides, the CDR3 is TGTGCCAGCAGCCAAGTAACAGGGGGCAGAACAGATACGCAGTATTTT. Protein: CASSQVTGGRTDTQYF.

This clonotype was picked up many times. The gene calls are TRBV15 and TRBJ2-2; 9 bases agree with TRBD1. This CDR3 has 15 residues. Per germline, CDR1 LNHNV and CDR2 YYDKDF (reference sequence). V was clipped by 1 base and J by 6 bases; unmatched bases: 3. This CDR3 reads CATSRVTGGPGELFF. DNA of the CDR3: TGTGCCACCAGCAGAGTGACAGGGGGGCCCGGGGAGCTGTTTTTT.

This clonotype was counted ten times or more. V and J are TRBV7-2 and TRBJ1-5; D unclear. This CDR3 contains 15 residues. V was shortened by 3 bases and J by 2 bases, with 11 bases between the two germline ends. Germline V lookup: CDR1 SGHTA, CDR2 FQGNSA. Here the CDR3 DNA reads TGTGCCAGCAGCTTCGGCACTACTGGCAATCAGCCCCAGCATTTT. Its translation: CASSFGTTGNQPQHF.

This clonotype was recorded at least ten times. The rearrangement uses TRBV30 and TRBJ2-2; D ambiguous. Trimming cost V 3 bases and J 6 bases, with 8 bases left between them. Germline lookup yields CDR1 GTSNPN and CDR2 SVGIG (reference sequence). The CDR3 consists of 12 residues. The CDR3 here is CAWSAFPGELFF. The CDR3 region has the DNA TGTGCCTGGAGCGCTTTCCCCGGGGAGCTGTTTTTT. Complete variable domain (other parts from reference TRBV30 and TRBJ2-2): SQTIHQWPATLVQPVGSPLSLECTVEGTSNPNLYWYRQAAGRGLQLLFYSVGIGQISSEVPQNLSASRPQDRQFILSSKKLLLSDSGFYLCAWSAFPGELFFGEGSRLTVL.

This clonotype was counted ten times or more. The CDR3 sequence: CASSRDGTGFYEQYF. The CDR3 nucleotides are TGCGCCAGCAGCCGCGACGGGACAGGGTTCTACGAGCAGTACTTC. This sequence joins TRBV4-1 and TRBJ2-7, with 9 nucleotides matching TRBD1. V trimming: 4 bases; J trimming: 3 bases; junction bases outside the gene matches: 7. The germline V gene encodes CDR1 MGHRA and CDR2 YSYEKL. CDR3 length: 15 amino acids.

This clonotype has ten or more counts. This sequence joins TRBV20-1 and TRBJ1-2; TRBD1 agrees at 7 bases. The CDR3 loop spans 14 amino acids. J was trimmed by 2 bases and V by 5 bases; bases with no gene match: 8. Germline V gene sequence: CDR1 DFQATT, CDR2 SNEGSKA (reference sequence). In DNA, the CDR3 is TGCAGTGCTGACCTCAGGGGGGAAAACTATGGCTACACCTTC. Amino acid sequence: CSADLRGENYGYTF.

Comments on this clonotype: A far larger clone is one nucleotide away, so this likely arose from a read error. A read error is likely, as this CDR3 ends without the conserved phenylalanine or tryptophan. The chain carries TRBV4-1 and TRBJ2-7; no reliable D call. The ends were cut back, 0 bases at V and 6 bases at J, with 12 bases in the middle. The CDR3 is made up of 14 amino acids. Germline CDR1 MGHRA, CDR2 YSYEKL. CDR3 sequence (DNA): TGCGCCAGCAGCCAAGACGTCCTTTCCCCCGAGCAGTACTCC. Its translation: CASSQDVLSPEQYS.

J is TRBJ2-5 and V is TRBV27; D is possibly TRBD1 (6 bases). The germline V gene encodes CDR1 MNHEY and CDR2 SMNVEV (reference sequence). The CDR3 has 16 residues. Trimming stripped 6 bases from V and 6 bases from J, with 23 bases between. CDR3 in amino acids: CASSPDLGSGVQTQYF. The CDR3 DNA reads TGTGCCAGCAGCCCCGACCTCGGTTCAGGGGTCCAGACCCAGTACTTC.

The table lists this clonotype with a few counts. This sequence joins TRBV28 and TRBJ1-1, with unresolved D. The ends were cut back, 1 base at V and 5 bases at J, with 11 bases in the middle. The CDR3 contains 14 residues. The V gene's germline CDR1 is MDHEN and CDR2 SYDVKM. In DNA form, the CDR3 reads TGTGCCAGCAGTTTATCCCTTGTAAGGACTGAAGCTTTCTTT. Translated, it gives CASSLSLVRTEAFF.